Listed here are 25 T cell receptor beta chains from one sample, sequenced in a study of blood T cell repertoires in COVID-19. Clones were sequenced by immunoSEQ multiplex PCR, and TCRdb holds only the in-frame ones, with some missing. The table records around 260,000 clones, about four fifths of them present only once. The sequencing input was peripheral blood. These receptors were obtained from a woman in her forties or fifties who had recovered from COVID-19.

J is TRBJ2-2 and V is TRBV12-3 or TRBV12-4; no clear D. V lost 2 bases, J lost 8 bases, and 6 bases lay in between. The CDR3 runs 12 residues. CDR3 in DNA: TGTGCCAGCAGTTTATTCCGGGGGGAGCTGTTTTTT. This encodes CASSLFRGELFF.

The chain recombines TRBV30 with TRBJ1-4; 7 positions agree with TRBD1. The CDR3 is 14 residues long. The V segment lost 4 bases and the J segment 5 bases; nucleotides outside the gene matches: 7. Germline assignment: CDR1 GTSNPN and CDR2 SVGIG (reference sequence). CDR3 amino acids: CAWKKTGPNEKLFF. The CDR3 coding sequence is TGTGCCTGGAAAAAGACAGGGCCGAATGAAAAACTGTTTTTT.

The chain carries TRBV19 and TRBJ2-7; 7 bases match TRBD1. V dropped 7 bases and J dropped 2; count of bases not matched to a gene: 5. CDR1 LNHDA and CDR2 SQIVND come from the germline V gene (reference sequence). The length of the CDR3 is 13 residues. Written as DNA, the CDR3 is TGTGCCAGTATTGACAGGGAAACCTACGAGCAGTACTTC. Protein sequence: CASIDRETYEQYF.

This clone has a single count. V and J are TRBV28 and TRBJ1-1; D possibly corresponds to TRBD1 (5 bases). CDR3 length equals 15 residues. CDR1 is MDHEN and CDR2 is SYDVKM in the germline V gene. Trimming removed 6 bases from V and 1 base from J, with 15 bases in between. CDR3 nucleotides: TGTGCCAGCAGCCCCGCTCCTGGACAGAACACTGAAGCTTTCTTT. As protein: CASSPAPGQNTEAFF.

The CDR3 is CASSLVGPRGNSPLHF. The CDR3 DNA is TGTGCCAGCAGCTTAGTAGGTCCCCGAGGGAATTCACCCCTCCACTTT. The chain carries TRBV13 and TRBJ1-6; D unclear. V was clipped by 1 base and J by 7 bases, with 14 bases between them. CDR3 length equals 16 residues. The germline gives CDR1 PRHDT, CDR2 FYEKMQ (reference sequence). Full variable domain (missing parts from reference TRBV13 and TRBJ1-6): AAGVIQSPRHLIKEKRETATLKCYPIPRHDTVYWYQQGPGQDPQFLISFYEKMQSDKGSIPDRFSAQQFSDYHSELNMSSLELGDSALYFCASSLVGPRGNSPLHFGNGTRLTVT.

The rearrangement joins TRBV11-3 to TRBJ1-1; D uncertain. Germline V gene data show CDR1 as SGHNT and CDR2 as YENEEA. This CDR3 region has 14 residues. V lost 5 bases and J 1 base, leaving 11 bases between the germline ends. CDR3 sequence: CASSLGTRNTEAFF. CDR3 DNA sequence: TGTGCCAGCAGCCTTGGTACACGGAACACTGAAGCTTTCTTT.

The chain combines TRBV6-1 with TRBJ1-5; 9 bases are a match to TRBD1. V trimming: 4 bases; J trimming: 5 bases; junction bases outside the gene matches: 12. Germline V CDR1 and CDR2: MNHNS, SASEGT. There are 17 residues in the CDR3. CDR3 residues: CASSVGMGGQGDQPQHF. CDR3 nucleotides: TGTGCCAGCAGTGTAGGAATGGGGGGACAGGGAGATCAGCCCCAGCATTTT.

V usage is TRBV5-6 and J usage is TRBJ2-3, with D hard to call. V was clipped by 5 bases and J by 0 bases, with 10 bases between them. CDR1 is SGHDT and CDR2 is YYEEEE in the germline V gene. The CDR3 spans 14 residues. The chain's CDR3 is CASRAFGSTDTQYF. The CDR3, as DNA: TGTGCCAGCAGGGCATTCGGGAGCACAGATACGCAGTATTTT.

This clone was counted between two and nine times. The chain joins TRBV28 to TRBJ2-7, with D uncertain. With 2 bases removed from V and 0 bases from J, the gap between germline ends came to 5 bases. Per the germline V gene, CDR1 is MDHEN and CDR2 is SYDVKM. This CDR3 contains 13 residues. The CDR3 region has the DNA TGTGCCAGCAGTTTACCGGTCTCCTACGAGCAGTACTTC. It encodes CASSLPVSYEQYF. Full variable domain (outside the CDR3, taken from reference TRBV28 and TRBJ2-7): DVKVTQSSRYLVKRTGEKVFLECVQDMDHENMFWYRQDPGLGLRLIYFSYDVKMKEKGDIPEGYSVSREKKERFSLILESASTNQTSMYLCASSLPVSYEQYFGPGTRLTVT.

The V gene is TRBV2, the J gene TRBJ1-6, with a possible D match to TRBD1 (5 bases). CDR3 length equals 14 residues. V lost 3 bases, J lost 10 bases, and 13 bases lay in between. Germline V gene data show CDR1 as SNHLY and CDR2 as FYNNEI. The CDR3 loop is CASSDRAGKSPLHF. In DNA form, the CDR3 reads TGTGCCAGCAGTGATCGGGCAGGGAAGTCACCCCTCCACTTT.

V gene TRBV3-1 (or the pseudogene TRBV3-2) combines with J gene TRBJ2-1; 9 nucleotides agree with TRBD2. V was clipped by 1 base and J by 7 bases; unmatched bases: 8. This CDR3 has 16 amino acids. The germline CDR1 and CDR2 sequences are LGHDT and YNNKEL (reference sequence). CDR3 residues: CASSQGGGLAWNEQFF. CDR3 sequence (DNA): TGTGCCAGCAGCCAAGGCGGCGGACTAGCGTGGAATGAGCAGTTCTTC.

This sequence joins TRBV14 and TRBJ2-3; D perhaps matches TRBD2 (5 bases). The V end lost 0 bases, the J end lost 8 bases, and 18 bases lay between the germline ends. The length of the CDR3 is 16 residues. The germline gives CDR1 SGHDN, CDR2 FVKESK. In nucleotides, the CDR3 is TGTGCCAGCAGCCAAGATAAGGATGGCCGACGGGGTACGCAGTATTTT. Encoded protein: CASSQDKDGRRGTQYF.

The rearrangement uses TRBV5-1 and TRBJ1-1, with D maybe TRBD1 (6 bases). This CDR3 comprises 14 residues. Germline V gene lookup returns CDR1 SGHRS and CDR2 YFSETQ. Trimming cost V 0 bases and J 4 bases, with 10 bases left between them. CDR3 region: CASSLALGGTEAFF. In DNA, the CDR3 is TGCGCCAGCAGCTTGGCCTTAGGGGGCACTGAAGCTTTCTTT.

The rearrangement joins TRBV21-1 to TRBJ1-6; the table assigns TRBD1, which was not confirmed against the DNA. TRBV21-1 is labeled a pseudogene. The CDR3 is 16 residues long. The CDR3 nucleotides read TGTGCCAGCAGCCCTCCGGGACAGGACTTCTCCTCCCCCCTCCACTTT. Amino acids: CASSPPGQDFSSPLHF.

This clone showed up just a few times. The chain joins TRBV19 to TRBJ2-1; 7 nucleotides line up with TRBD2. With 11 bases clipped from V and 8 bases from J, the junction kept 18 bases outside the gene matches. The CDR3 has 15 amino acids. Germline values: CDR1 LNHDA, CDR2 SQIVND (reference sequence). The DNA of the CDR3 is TGTGCCGCCCGGAGGTCGGGCGGGAGTTATGATGAGCAGTTCTTC. It encodes CAARRSGGSYDEQFF. The full variable domain, with the rest looked up from reference TRBV19 and TRBJ2-1, is DGGITQSPKYLFRKEGQNVTLSCEQNLNHDAMYWYRQDPGQGLRLIYYSQIVNDFQKGDIAEGYSVSREKKESFPLTVTSAQKNPTAFYLCAARRSGGSYDEQFFGPGTRLTVL.

The rearrangement uses TRBV7-9 and TRBJ2-5; no clear D gene. In germline, CDR1 is SEHNR, CDR2 FQNEAQ (reference sequence). Trimming shortened V by 1 base and J by 4 bases, and 7 bases separated the two germline ends. The CDR3 contains 13 residues. CDR3 residues: CASSLGVRETQYF. CDR3 coding DNA: TGTGCCAGCAGCTTAGGTGTGCGAGAGACCCAGTACTTC.

This chain connects TRBV28 to TRBJ2-6, with D possibly matching TRBD1 (7 bases). The CDR3 loop spans 19 amino acids. The germline V gene encodes CDR1 MDHEN and CDR2 SYDVKM. V lost 3 bases, J lost 0 bases, and 18 bases lay in between. CDR3: CASSLGGYRGPSGANVLTF. Written as DNA, the CDR3 is TGTGCCAGCAGTTTGGGGGGATACAGGGGACCCTCTGGGGCCAACGTCCTGACTTTC.

V usage is TRBV5-5 and J usage is TRBJ2-5; TRBD1 aligns across 10 bases. V gave up 4 bases and J gave up 4 bases; unmatched junction bases: 7. The germline gives CDR1 SGHKS, CDR2 YYEKEE (reference sequence). The CDR3 extends over 15 amino acids. The CDR3 region is CASSQRDRGGETQYF. DNA for the CDR3: TGTGCCAGCAGCCAACGGGACAGGGGTGGAGAGACCCAGTACTTC.

This clone was picked up one time. The chain recombines TRBV6-5 with TRBJ1-1; D is uncertain. Germline V gene data show CDR1 as MNHEY and CDR2 as SVGAGI. V was pared by 0 bases and J by 0 bases, with 8 bases between. The CDR3 covers 15 residues. The CDR3 DNA sequence: TGTGCCAGCAGTTACTCTCTTGAGGTGAACACTGAAGCTTTCTTT. As protein: CASSYSLEVNTEAFF.

The rearrangement links TRBV30 to TRBJ1-2; D is uncertain. The CDR3 runs to 13 residues. The V end was cut by 0 bases, the J end by 8 bases, with 13 bases between. From germline, CDR1 is GTSNPN and CDR2 SVGIG (reference sequence). The CDR3 DNA is TGTGCCTGGAGTGTACTTCGAGGCGCGGGCTACACCTTC. Its translation is CAWSVLRGAGYTF.

This clone was picked up one time. The rearrangement links TRBV27 to TRBJ1-1, with 8 bases identical to TRBD1. There are 15 residues in the CDR3. V dropped 2 bases and J dropped 5; count of bases not matched to a gene: 7. Per the germline V gene, CDR1 is MNHEY and CDR2 is SMNVEV (reference sequence). The CDR3 reads CASSLEGTGATEAFF. DNA for the CDR3: TGTGCCAGCAGTTTAGAGGGGACAGGCGCGACTGAAGCTTTCTTT.

The chain joins TRBV23-1 to TRBJ1-3; unclear D gene. TRBV23-1 is recorded as an ORF, its role being uncertain. This CDR3 comprises 16 residues. With 0 bases removed from V and 0 bases from J, the gap between germline ends came to 9 bases. CDR3 sequence (DNA): TGCGCCAGCAGTCAATCATGGGCCGGCTCTGGAAACACCATATATTTT. Its protein is CASSQSWAGSGNTIYF.

The V gene is TRBV10-3, the J gene TRBJ1-3; 7 positions match TRBD1. This CDR3 has 14 amino acids. Germline V gene lookup returns CDR1 ENHRY and CDR2 SYGVKD. J lost 4 bases, V lost 5 bases, and 5 bases had no gene match. The CDR3 here is CAISFDRDGNTIYF. CDR3 bases: TGTGCCATCAGTTTCGACAGGGACGGAAACACCATATATTTT.

The gene calls are TRBV5-1 and TRBJ2-2; 13 nucleotides line up with TRBD2. The germline V gene encodes CDR1 SGHRS and CDR2 YFSETQ. V was clipped by 4 bases and J by 2 bases; unmatched bases: 8. The CDR3 runs 18 residues. CDR3 nucleotide sequence: TGCGCCAGCAGCCCCGGACTAGCGGGGGCCTTAAACACCGGGGAGCTGTTTTTT. Amino acid sequence: CASSPGLAGALNTGELFF.

This chain links TRBV5-1 with TRBJ2-7, with TRBD2 matching 9 bases. The V gene end was trimmed by 3 bases and the J gene end by 3 bases; junction bases not matched to a gene: 13. The CDR3 covers 17 residues. Germline V gene data show CDR1 as SGHRS and CDR2 as YFSETQ. In DNA, the CDR3 is TGCGCCAGCAGCTACTTCGGGGGGCGGGAGGGCCTCTACGAGCAGTACTTC. Its protein product is CASSYFGGREGLYEQYF.